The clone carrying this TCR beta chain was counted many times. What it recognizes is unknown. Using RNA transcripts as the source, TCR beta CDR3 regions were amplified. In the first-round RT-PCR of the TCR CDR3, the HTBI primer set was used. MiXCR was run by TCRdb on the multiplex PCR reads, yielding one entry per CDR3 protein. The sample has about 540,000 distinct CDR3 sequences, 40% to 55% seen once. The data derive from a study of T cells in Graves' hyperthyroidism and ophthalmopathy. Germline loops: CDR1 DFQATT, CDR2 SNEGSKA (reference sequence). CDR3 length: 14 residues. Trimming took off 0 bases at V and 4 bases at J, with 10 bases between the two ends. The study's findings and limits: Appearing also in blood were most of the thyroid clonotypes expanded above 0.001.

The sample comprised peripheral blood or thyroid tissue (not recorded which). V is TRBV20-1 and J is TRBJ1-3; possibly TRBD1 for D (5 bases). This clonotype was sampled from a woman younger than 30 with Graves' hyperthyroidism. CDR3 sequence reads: CSARDFRDGNTIYF. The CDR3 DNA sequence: TGCAGTGCTAGAGATTTCAGGGACGGAAACACCATATATTTT.